A single sample is the source of the 17 T cell receptor beta chains below, sequenced in a study of Ad26.COV2.S vaccination and SARS-CoV-2 variants. Treatment in this sample: over 15 received Ad26.COV2.S at low or high dose, single or two shots; about 5 received placebo; per-sample allocation not given. Following the first vaccine or placebo injection, samples were taken on day 63. Profiled with immunoSEQ multiplex PCR; TCRdb holds only in-frame clones, not every one. The profile covers 400,000 to 450,000 clones, with around 90% appearing a single time and 9% to 15% taken by the ten largest. Source: peripheral blood, taken in a trial of Ad26.COV2.S vaccine versus placebo. The receptors derive from a person between 18 and 59 years old who received the Ad26.COV2.S COVID-19 vaccine or a placebo.

The chain is built from TRBV5-6 and TRBJ1-3; D unclear. This CDR3 has 13 residues. The V and J ends lost 2 bases and 4 bases respectively, with 7 bases between them. Germline V gives CDR1 SGHDT, CDR2 YYEEEE. CDR3 in DNA: TGTGCCAGCAGCTTTCTTGAAGGAAACACCATATATTTT. This translates into CASSFLEGNTIYF.

The rearrangement links TRBV30 to TRBJ2-2; the D is unclear. Trimming shortened V by 2 bases and J by 7 bases, and 14 bases separated the two germline ends. CDR1 GTSNPN and CDR2 SVGIG come from the germline V gene (reference sequence). The CDR3 covers 14 residues. The CDR3, as DNA: TGTGCCTGGAGTCAGAAGGGAACGGACGGGGAGCTGTTTTTT. Amino acid sequence: CAWSQKGTDGELFF.

This rearrangement joins TRBV6-5 to TRBJ2-3; D is uncertain. The V end lost 1 base, the J end lost 0 bases, and 11 bases lay between the germline ends. This CDR3 spans 16 amino acids. CDR1 is MNHEY and CDR2 is SVGAGI in the germline V gene. The CDR3 DNA reads TGTGCCAGCAGTTACTTCAGTAAGTCTAGCACAGATACGCAGTATTTT. Its translation is CASSYFSKSSTDTQYF.

The chain has TRBV19 and TRBJ2-3; 9 positions match TRBD1. V shed 3 bases, J shed 2 bases, and the junction held 6 bases outside the gene matches. Germline V CDR1 and CDR2: LNHDA, SQIVND (reference sequence). The CDR3 is 16 amino acids. Here the CDR3 reads CASSMGQGLFTDTQYF. The CDR3 DNA sequence: TGTGCCAGTAGTATGGGACAGGGATTATTCACAGATACGCAGTATTTT.

V is TRBV5-1 and J is TRBJ2-7; 8 bases map to TRBD1. CDR3 length: 15 amino acids. Per the germline V gene, CDR1 is SGHRS and CDR2 is YFSETQ. V trimming: 4 bases; J trimming: 0 bases; junction bases outside the gene matches: 6. The CDR3 DNA reads TGCGCCAGCAGCCAGGGACAGGTGGCCTCCTACGAGCAGTACTTC. It translates to CASSQGQVASYEQYF. Filled out from reference TRBV5-1 and TRBJ2-7, the complete variable domain reads KAGVTQTPRYLIKTRGQQVTLSCSPISGHRSVSWYQQTPGQGLQFLFEYFSETQRNKGNFPGRFSGRQFSNSRSEMNVSTLELGDSALYLCASSQGQVASYEQYFGPGTRLTVT.

The V call is TRBV6-1, the J call TRBJ1-4; 7 nucleotides line up with TRBD1. Germline V CDR1 and CDR2: MNHNS, SASEGT. This CDR3 comprises 18 residues. Unmatched junction bases numbered 14, after V lost 0 bases and J lost 7 bases. CDR3 sequence: CASSEAQRTGLWVEKLFF. Here the CDR3 DNA reads TGTGCCAGCAGTGAAGCGCAGCGGACAGGACTTTGGGTTGAAAAACTGTTTTTT.

The J gene is TRBJ1-3, the V gene TRBV5-6; a weak D match, TRBD1 (6 bases). The CDR3 loop spans 15 amino acids. V was cut by 4 bases and J by 0 bases, with 11 bases left in between. The germline gives CDR1 SGHDT, CDR2 YYEEEE. The CDR3 DNA is TGTGCCAGCAGCCGTACAGGGACCTCTGGAAACACCATATATTTT. Translated, it gives CASSRTGTSGNTIYF.

This clone was observed a single time. V usage is TRBV2 and J usage is TRBJ2-3; 8 positions agree with TRBD2. The CDR3 is made up of 16 amino acids. From germline, CDR1 is SNHLY and CDR2 FYNNEI. V shed 3 bases, J shed 1 base, and the junction held 6 bases outside the gene matches. CDR3 nucleotide sequence: TGTGCCAGCAGTGAGCGGGGGGCTTGGGGCACAGATACGCAGTATTTT. Translation: CASSERGAWGTDTQYF. The full variable domain, in which reference TRBV2 and TRBJ2-3 provide the parts outside the CDR3, is EPEVTQTPSHQVTQMGQEVILRCVPISNHLYFYWYRQILGQKVEFLVSFYNNEISEKSEIFDDQFSVERPDGSNFTLKIRSTKLEDSAMYFCASSERGAWGTDTQYFGPGTRLTVL.

The chain carries TRBV30 and TRBJ1-1; D might be TRBD1 (5 bases). V was trimmed by 2 bases and J by 2 bases, leaving 9 bases between them. CDR3 length equals 13 residues. Germline V CDR1 and CDR2: GTSNPN, SVGIG (reference sequence). This chain's CDR3 is CAWSWQGNTEAFF. CDR3 DNA sequence: TGTGCCTGGAGTTGGCAGGGTAACACTGAAGCTTTCTTT.

The chain links TRBV10-3 to TRBJ2-1; D uncertain. The V and J ends lost 3 bases and 2 bases respectively, with 8 bases between them. Germline V gene data show CDR1 as ENHRY and CDR2 as SYGVKD. The CDR3 runs 14 residues. The CDR3 here is CAISEGSPYNEQFF. CDR3 nucleotide sequence: TGTGCCATCAGTGAAGGAAGTCCCTACAATGAGCAGTTCTTC.

The chain recombines TRBV4-3 with TRBJ1-4, with a possible D match to TRBD1 (5 bases). V was cut by 2 bases and J by 4 bases, with 11 bases left in between. Germline V gene data show CDR1 as LGHNA and CDR2 as YSLEER. The CDR3 length is 15 residues. The DNA for the CDR3 is TGCGCCAGCAGCCAATCGACAGAAGGTAATGAAAAACTGTTTTTT. It yields the protein CASSQSTEGNEKLFF.

This chain uses TRBV20-1 with TRBJ2-7; D uncertain. V lost 3 bases, J lost 0 bases, and 12 bases lay in between. This CDR3 has 14 amino acids. Germline values: CDR1 DFQATT, CDR2 SNEGSKA (reference sequence). CDR3 in DNA: TGCAGTGCTAGTAGTGTGGAATTCTCCTACGAGCAGTACTTC. This encodes CSASSVEFSYEQYF.

This chain uses TRBV18 with TRBJ1-1; perhaps TRBD1 as D (6 bases). Germline CDR1 KGHSH, CDR2 LQKENI. Trimming took off 0 bases at V and 5 bases at J, with 10 bases between the two ends. The CDR3 spans 14 residues. The CDR3 is CASSPPHRETEAFF. CDR3 sequence (DNA): TGTGCCAGCTCACCACCGCACAGGGAAACTGAAGCTTTCTTT.

CDR3 bases: TGTGCCAGCAGTGAAGCCGGACAGCCGTATGGCTACACCTTC. It codes for CASSEAGQPYGYTF. The chain joins TRBV25-1 to TRBJ1-2; a weak D match, TRBD1 (6 bases). The CDR3 is 14 amino acids. V was cut by 2 bases and J by 5 bases, with 12 bases left in between. Germline V lookup: CDR1 MGHDK, CDR2 SYGVNS.

The V and J genes are TRBV21-1 and TRBJ1-1. TRBV21-1 is a pseudogene. This CDR3 has 15 amino acids. The DNA for the CDR3 is TGTGCCAGCCACTTCGGGGGGGGCCGGAGCACTGAAGCTTTCTTT. The encoded protein is CASHFGGGRSTEAFF.

The V gene is TRBV5-5, the J gene TRBJ1-1; D perhaps matches TRBD1 (6 bases). CDR1 is SGHKS, CDR2 YYEKEE, per germline (reference sequence). There are 15 residues in the CDR3. V was shortened by 4 bases and J by 1 base, with 14 bases between the two germline ends. The CDR3 DNA reads TGTGCCAGCAGCGCCTTGAGGGGGGCGAACACTGAAGCTTTCTTT. Amino acids: CASSALRGANTEAFF.

This rearrangement joins TRBV7-2 to TRBJ2-7; 10 nucleotides align to TRBD2. Looked up from germline, CDR1 is SGHTA and CDR2 is FQGNSA. V shed 3 bases, J shed 0 bases, and the junction held 5 bases outside the gene matches. CDR3 length: 16 residues. CDR3 protein: CASSLFGTSVSYEQYF. The CDR3 DNA sequence: TGTGCCAGCAGCTTGTTCGGGACTAGCGTCTCCTACGAGCAGTACTTC. The full variable domain, with the rest looked up from reference TRBV7-2 and TRBJ2-7, is GAGVSQSPSNKVTEKGKDVELRCDPISGHTALYWYRQSLGQGLEFLIYFQGNSAPDKSGLPSDRFSAERTGGSVSTLTIQRTQQEDSAVYLCASSLFGTSVSYEQYFGPGTRLTVT.